The 2 T cell receptor beta chains given below trace back to one sample, sequenced in a study of blood T cell repertoires in COVID-19. The data were produced by immunoSEQ multiplex PCR, yet TCRdb's version contains in-frame clones alone and is incomplete. Of a few hundred thousand clones in the sample, 80% to 85% were seen once. The source material was peripheral blood. The source is a person between 65 and 79 years old with COVID-19, enrolled during active disease.

The genes are TRBV5-1 and TRBJ1-2, with TRBD1 as a possible D gene (6 bases). The CDR3 is 16 residues long. Per the germline V gene, CDR1 is SGHRS and CDR2 is YFSETQ. Trimming took 4 bases from V and 3 from J, leaving 19 bases between them. The CDR3 sequence is CASSRAGAYWDYGYTF. Written as DNA, the CDR3 is TGCGCCAGCAGCCGAGCAGGGGCGTATTGGGACTATGGCTACACCTTC.

V and J are TRBV24-1 and TRBJ2-2; 10 bases match TRBD2. The junction had 5 bases not matched to a gene; V was cut back by 4 bases and J by 1 base. CDR1 and CDR2 (germline): KGHDR, SFDVKD. The CDR3 consists of 17 residues. CDR3 bases: TGTGCCACCAGTGAATTAGCGGGAGGCCAGAACACCGGGGAGCTGTTTTTT. This gives the protein CATSELAGGQNTGELFF.